What follows is one T cell receptor beta chain and its context. As processed by the authors: From reference gene primer amplification, estimates of nucleated cell counts were derived. Measured with immunoSEQ multiplex PCR; TCRdb has only the in-frame clones, and not every one. V and J calls and clone size come straight from that table; D and trimming were deduced from the DNA. The sample has under 300,000 clones; about three quarters are singletons. CDR1 and CDR2 from the germline V gene are WSHSY and SAAADI. CDR3 length: 13 amino acids. Deletions cut 5 bases from V and 5 bases from J, with 13 bases between. The sample is drawn from a study of blood T cell repertoires in COVID-19. Study information: Acute and convalescent COVID-19 samples came from the United States, Italy and Spain.

This TCR was recovered from a woman older than 75 with acute or convalescent COVID-19. The chain carries TRBV10-2 and TRBJ2-7; the D gene is possibly TRBD1 (5 bases). Source material: peripheral blood. The CDR3: CASSPRVINEQYF. The CDR3 DNA is TGCGCCAGCAGTCCCAGGGTGATCAACGAGCAGTACTTC.